This T cell receptor (beta chain) was sequenced in a study of T-cell reconstitution after alpha-beta-depleted transplantation in children (dated by TCRdb to the mid-2010s). Background on the whole study: Using TCR repertoire profiling, the study followed T-cell immune reconstitution in a quantitative way in children after TCRalphabeta/CD19-depleted allogeneic hematopoietic cell transplantation. Here is what the overall study found, with its caveats: Hyperexpanded clone frequencies declined over subsequent months; after one year, T-cell counts and TCRbeta diversity were mostly attributed to newly produced T cells. Apparently early alphabetaT-cell count recovery about two months after transplant reportedly relied on only several hundred rapidly expanded clones derived from non-depleted graft cells. In some patients, high TCRbeta diversity at day 60 was attributed to recipient T cells and intrathymic progenitors that had survived conditioning.

This clonotype has at least ten counts. The antigen it binds to is not known. Per-nucleotide qualities are absent, and no much larger clonotype sits a single base away. Library method: PCR. The sequencer listed for this sample is Illumina HiSeq 2500. To normalize quantification of the TCRbeta repertoire, the TCR libraries were built with molecular barcoding that relied on unique molecular identifiers. The public reads were quality trimmed at Q25 with fastp and then assembled into clones with MiXCR by TCRdb, keeping productive beta chains. All rows with the same CDR3 protein become a single entry with the most common DNA and genes. The sample contains 670,000 or so distinct CDR3 sequences, around 14% of them found a single time. Of the sample, roughly 0.84% falls within the top ten clones. In the paper's terms, the treatment or condition label means: allogeneic hematopoietic cell transplantation with graft depleted of TCRalphabeta T cells and CD19 B cells. Transplant recipients were children who received TCRalphabeta/CD19-depleted allogeneic hematopoietic cell grafts.

This material consisted of PBMCs, taken before TCRalphabeta/CD19-depleted stem cell transplant. This receptor was identified in a girl aged 2-10 years with congenital amegakaryocytic thrombocytopenia, due to receive a stem cell transplant.

The DNA sequence is given as TGTGCCAGCAGGGGAAGCAATCAGCCCCAGCATTTT. Its amino acids are CASRGSNQPQHF. The rearrangement joined TRBV12-3 or TRBV12-4 to TRBJ1-5, with an unclear D gene assignment. Including the terminal cysteine and phenylalanine, the CDR3 comprises 12 residues. Only CDR3 DNA remains: 36 bases, in frame from the first base. Between the V and J ends, shortened by 6 bases and 1 base respectively, the junction contains 4 bases.